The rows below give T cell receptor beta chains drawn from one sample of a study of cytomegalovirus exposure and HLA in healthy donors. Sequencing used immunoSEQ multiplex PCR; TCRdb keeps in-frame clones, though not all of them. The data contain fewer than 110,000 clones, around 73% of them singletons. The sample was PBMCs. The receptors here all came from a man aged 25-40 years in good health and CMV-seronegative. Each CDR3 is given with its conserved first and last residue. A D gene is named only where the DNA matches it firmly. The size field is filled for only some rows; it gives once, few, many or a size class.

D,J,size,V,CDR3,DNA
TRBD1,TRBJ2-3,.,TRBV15,CATSRSEGGVDTQYF,TGTGCCACCAGCAGGTCAGAAGGGGGCGTGGATACGCAGTATTTT
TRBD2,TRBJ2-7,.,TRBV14,CASSQVAGVGEQYF,TGTGCCAGCAGCCAAGTAGCGGGAGTTGGCGAGCAGTACTTC
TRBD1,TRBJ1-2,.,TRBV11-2,CASSPGTDYGYTF,TGTGCCAGCAGCCCGGGGACAGACTATGGCTACACCTTC
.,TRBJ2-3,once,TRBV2,CASSELGQGSADTQYF,TGTGCCAGCAGTGAATTGGGACAAGGTTCCGCAGATACGCAGTATTTT
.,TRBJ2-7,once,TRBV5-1,CASSLGGGEQYF,TGCGCCAGCAGCTTGGGAGGGGGCGAGCAGTACTTC
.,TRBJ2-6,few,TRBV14,CASSQVLGPGANVLTF,TGTGCCAGCAGCCAAGTTTTGGGGCCTGGGGCCAACGTCCTGACTTTC
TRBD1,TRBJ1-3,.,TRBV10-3,CAIKGRGTGNTIYF,TGTGCCATCAAAGGCAGGGGGACTGGAAACACCATATATTTT
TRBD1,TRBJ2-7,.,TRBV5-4,CASSSGTGGYEQYF,TGTGCCAGCAGCTCTGGGACAGGGGGCTACGAGCAGTACTTC
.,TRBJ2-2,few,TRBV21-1,CASSTGQGSGELFF,TGTGCCAGCAGCACGGGACAGGGGTCCGGGGAGCTGTTTTTT
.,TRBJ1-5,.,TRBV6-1,CASSDLDSYSNQPQHF,TGTGCCAGCAGTGACTTAGACAGTTATAGCAATCAGCCCCAGCATTTT
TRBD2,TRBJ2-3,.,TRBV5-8,CASMTSGSADTQYF,TGTGCCAGCATGACTAGCGGGAGCGCAGATACGCAGTATTTT
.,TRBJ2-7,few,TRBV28,CASSFGGDLEQYF,TGTGCCAGCAGTTTCGGGGGAGACTTAGAGCAGTACTTC
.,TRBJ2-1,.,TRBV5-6,CASSLGLVNEQFF,TGTGCCAGCAGCTTGGGTCTAGTCAATGAGCAGTTCTTC
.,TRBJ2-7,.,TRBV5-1,CASSPETQDYTPYEQYF,TGCGCCAGCAGCCCAGAAACCCAGGACTACACACCTTACGAGCAGTACTTC
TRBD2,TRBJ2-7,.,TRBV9,CASSAGRASGGHEQYF,TGTGCCAGCAGCGCCGGAAGGGCTAGCGGGGGGCACGAGCAGTACTTC
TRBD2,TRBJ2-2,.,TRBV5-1,CASSLREVYTGELFF,TGCGCCAGCAGCTTGCGGGAGGTTTACACCGGGGAGCTGTTTTTT
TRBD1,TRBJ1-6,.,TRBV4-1,CASSQEGGWSPLHF,TGCGCCAGCAGCCAAGAAGGGGGCTGGTCACCCCTCCACTTT
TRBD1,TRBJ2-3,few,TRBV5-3,CARRTTGTGRYTQYF,TGTGCCAGAAGAACTACCGGGACAGGGCGATATACGCAGTATTTT
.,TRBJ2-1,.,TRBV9,CASSVGRHNEQFF,TGTGCCAGCAGCGTAGGGAGACACAATGAGCAGTTCTTC
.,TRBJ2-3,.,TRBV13,CASSFNRDTQYF,TGTGCCAGCAGCTTCAACAGAGATACGCAGTATTTT
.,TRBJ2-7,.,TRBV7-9,CASSLLASATYEQYF,TGTGCCAGCAGCCTACTTGCGTCTGCCACCTACGAGCAGTACTTC
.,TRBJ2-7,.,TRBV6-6,CASSYPGGYEQYF,TGTGCCAGCAGTTACCCAGGGGGGTACGAGCAGTACTTC
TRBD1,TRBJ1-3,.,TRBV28,CASSTHRQGGGNTIYF,TGTGCCAGCAGTACCCACCGACAGGGTGGAGGAAACACCATATATTTT
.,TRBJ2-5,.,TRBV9,CASSALTGSETQYF,TGTGCCAGCAGCGCTTTGACAGGTTCCGAGACCCAGTACTTC
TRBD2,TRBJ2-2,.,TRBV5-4,CASSPAGLSSGATGELFF,TGTGCCAGCAGCCCCGCGGGACTCTCAAGCGGGGCCACCGGGGAGCTGTTTTTT
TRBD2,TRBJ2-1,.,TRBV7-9,CASSLSGGAYNEQFF,TGTGCCAGCAGCCTTAGCGGGGGGGCGTACAATGAGCAGTTCTTC
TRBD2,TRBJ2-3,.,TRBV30,CAWSVGVSGGPLDTQYF,TGTGCCTGGAGTGTAGGAGTTAGCGGGGGGCCGTTGGATACGCAGTATTTT
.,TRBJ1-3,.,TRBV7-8,CASSLDAGTLGNTIYF,TGTGCCAGCAGCTTAGATGCCGGGACACTTGGAAACACCATATATTTT
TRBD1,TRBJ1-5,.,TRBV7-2,CASSLDGTGGQPQHF,TGTGCCAGCAGCTTAGACGGGACAGGGGGTCAGCCCCAGCATTTT
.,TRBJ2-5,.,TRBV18,CASSPAGTQGAQYF,TGTGCCAGCTCACCAGCGGGGACCCAGGGGGCCCAGTACTTC
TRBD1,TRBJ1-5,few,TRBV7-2,CASSFGGDRRNQPQHF,TGTGCCAGCAGCTTTGGGGGGGACAGGCGTAATCAGCCCCAGCATTTT
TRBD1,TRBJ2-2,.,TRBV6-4,CASSPGTGGTGELFF,TGTGCCAGCAGCCCCGGGACAGGGGGCACCGGGGAGCTGTTTTTT
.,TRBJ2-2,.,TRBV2,CASAGSATGELFF,TGTGCCAGCGCGGGATCGGCCACCGGGGAGCTGTTTTTT